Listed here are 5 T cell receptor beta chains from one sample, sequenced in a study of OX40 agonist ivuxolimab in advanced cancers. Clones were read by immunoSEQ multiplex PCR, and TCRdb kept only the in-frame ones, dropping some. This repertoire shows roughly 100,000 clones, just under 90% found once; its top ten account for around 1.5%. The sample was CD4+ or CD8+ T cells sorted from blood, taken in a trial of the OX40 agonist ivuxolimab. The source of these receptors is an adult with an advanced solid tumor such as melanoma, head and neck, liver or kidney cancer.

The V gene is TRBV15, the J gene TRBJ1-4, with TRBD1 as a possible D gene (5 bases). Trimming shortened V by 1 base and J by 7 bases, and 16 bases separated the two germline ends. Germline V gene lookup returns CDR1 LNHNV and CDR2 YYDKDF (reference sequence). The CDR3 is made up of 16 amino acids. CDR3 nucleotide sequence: TGTGCCACCAGCAGAGTACCCAGGGCCGAAGGTGAAAAACTGTTTTTT. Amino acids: CATSRVPRAEGEKLFF.

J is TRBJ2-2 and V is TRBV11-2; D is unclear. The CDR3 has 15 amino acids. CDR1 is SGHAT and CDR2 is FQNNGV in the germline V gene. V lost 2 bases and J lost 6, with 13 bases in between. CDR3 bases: TGTGCCAGCAGCTTAATCAGTGGGGTTCCCGGGGAGCTGTTTTTT. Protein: CASSLISGVPGELFF.

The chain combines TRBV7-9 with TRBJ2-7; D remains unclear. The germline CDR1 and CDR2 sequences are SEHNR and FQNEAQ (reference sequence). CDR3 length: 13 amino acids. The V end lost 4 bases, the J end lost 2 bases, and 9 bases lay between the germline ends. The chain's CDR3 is CASSWFPAYEQYF. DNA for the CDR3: TGTGCCAGCAGCTGGTTTCCCGCCTACGAGCAGTACTTC.

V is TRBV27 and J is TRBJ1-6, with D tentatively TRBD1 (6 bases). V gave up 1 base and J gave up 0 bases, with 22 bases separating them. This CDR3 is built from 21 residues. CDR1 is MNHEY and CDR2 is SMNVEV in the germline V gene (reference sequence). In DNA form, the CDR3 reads TGTGCCAGCAGTTTATATTCATTCGGGCAGGGGATTAGCTCCTATAATTCACCCCTCCACTTT. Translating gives CASSLYSFGQGISSYNSPLHF.

CDR3 bases: TGTGCCAGCAAGGGGCAGGGCAAGAACACTGAAGCTTTCTTT. It encodes CASKGQGKNTEAFF. V and J are TRBV27 and TRBJ1-1, with D possibly being TRBD1 (5 bases). Germline assignment: CDR1 MNHEY and CDR2 SMNVEV (reference sequence). V was shortened by 7 bases and J by 1 base, with 13 bases between the two germline ends. The CDR3 spans 14 residues.